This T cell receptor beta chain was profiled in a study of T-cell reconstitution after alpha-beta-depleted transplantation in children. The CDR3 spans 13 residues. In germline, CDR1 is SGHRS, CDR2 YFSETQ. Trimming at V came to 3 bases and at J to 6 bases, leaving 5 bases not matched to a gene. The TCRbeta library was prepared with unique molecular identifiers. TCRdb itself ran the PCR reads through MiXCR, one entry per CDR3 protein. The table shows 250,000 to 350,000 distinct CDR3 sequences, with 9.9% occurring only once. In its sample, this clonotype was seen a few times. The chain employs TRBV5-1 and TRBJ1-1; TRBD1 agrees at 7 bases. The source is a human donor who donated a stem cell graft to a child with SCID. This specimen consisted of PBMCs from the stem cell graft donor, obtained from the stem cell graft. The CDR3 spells CASSWNRGAEAFF. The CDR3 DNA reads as TGCGCCAGCAGCTGGAACAGGGGCGCTGAAGCTTTCTTT.